The TCR beta chain under discussion was sequenced for a study of control samples from healthy donors and cancer patients. Method: immunoSEQ multiplex PCR; TCRdb's copy keeps in-frame clones and lacks some. The table shows about 410,000 clones, with around 90% occurring only once. The sequencing sample was made of PBMCs. This receptor was identified in a man aged 35-49 years with head and neck cancer.

The CDR3 region is CASDEVGELFF. The CDR3 nucleotides are TGTGCCAGCGACGAAGTCGGGGAGCTGTTTTTT. The V and J genes are TRBV2 and TRBJ2-2; D uncertain. This CDR3 is 11 amino acids long. The germline V gene has CDR1 SNHLY and CDR2 FYNNEI. V lost 8 bases to trimming and J lost 7 bases, with 8 bases between them. The whole variable domain, filled in from reference TRBV2 and TRBJ2-2, reads EPEVTQTPSHQVTQMGQEVILRCVPISNHLYFYWYRQILGQKVEFLVSFYNNEISEKSEIFDDQFSVERPDGSNFTLKIRSTKLEDSAMYFCASDEVGELFFGEGSRLTVL.